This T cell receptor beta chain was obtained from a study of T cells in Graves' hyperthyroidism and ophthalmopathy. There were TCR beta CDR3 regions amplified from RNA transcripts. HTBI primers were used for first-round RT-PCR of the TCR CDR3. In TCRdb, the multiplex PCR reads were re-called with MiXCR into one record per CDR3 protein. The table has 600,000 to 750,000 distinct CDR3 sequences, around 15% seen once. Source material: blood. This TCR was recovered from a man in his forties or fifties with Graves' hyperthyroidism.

CDR3 residues: CASSQEPQGTTEAFF. CDR3 nucleotides: TGCGCCAGCAGCCAAGAGCCCCAAGGGACTACTGAAGCTTTCTTT. The rearrangement uses TRBV4-3 and TRBJ1-1; D possibly corresponds to TRBD1 (5 bases). The germline gives CDR1 LGHNA, CDR2 YSLEER. This CDR3 has 15 amino acids. The V end was cut by 0 bases, the J end by 5 bases, with 13 bases between.